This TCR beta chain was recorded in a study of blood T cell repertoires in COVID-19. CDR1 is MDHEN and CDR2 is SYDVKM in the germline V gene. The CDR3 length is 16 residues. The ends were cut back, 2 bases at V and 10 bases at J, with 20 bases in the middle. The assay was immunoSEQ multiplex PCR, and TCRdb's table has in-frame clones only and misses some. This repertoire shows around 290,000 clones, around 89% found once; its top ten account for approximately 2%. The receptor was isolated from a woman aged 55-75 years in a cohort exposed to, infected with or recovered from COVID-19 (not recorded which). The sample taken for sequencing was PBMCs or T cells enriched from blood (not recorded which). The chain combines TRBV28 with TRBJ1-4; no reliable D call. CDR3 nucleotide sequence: TGTGCCAGCAGTTTACGTCCGGGAAACTCCGTTGGAAAACTGTTTTTT. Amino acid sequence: CASSLRPGNSVGKLFF.